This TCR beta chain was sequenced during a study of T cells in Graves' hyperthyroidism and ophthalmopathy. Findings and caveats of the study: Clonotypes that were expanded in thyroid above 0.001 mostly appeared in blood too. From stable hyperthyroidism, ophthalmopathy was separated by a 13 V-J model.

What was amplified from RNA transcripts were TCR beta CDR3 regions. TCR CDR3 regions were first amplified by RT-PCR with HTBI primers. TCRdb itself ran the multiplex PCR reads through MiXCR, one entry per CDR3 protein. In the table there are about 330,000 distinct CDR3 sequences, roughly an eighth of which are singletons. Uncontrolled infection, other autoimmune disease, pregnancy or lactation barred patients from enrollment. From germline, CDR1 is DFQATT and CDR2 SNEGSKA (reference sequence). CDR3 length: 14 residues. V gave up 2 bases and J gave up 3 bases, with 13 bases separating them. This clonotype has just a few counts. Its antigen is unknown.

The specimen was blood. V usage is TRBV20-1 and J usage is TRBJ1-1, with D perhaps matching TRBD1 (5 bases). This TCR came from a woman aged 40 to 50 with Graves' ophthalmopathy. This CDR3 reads CSARLGAVDTEAFF. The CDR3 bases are TGCAGTGCTAGATTAGGGGCTGTAGACACTGAAGCTTTCTTT.